This TCR beta chain was sequenced in a study of T cell responses to AZD1222 COVID-19 vaccine. Whole-study findings and limits: Clonal diversity was possibly underestimated, and the donors were mostly white British, with more females. Spike was spanned by vaccine-associated CD4 TCRs, which were dominant at 160-218 and 743-854. Reports indicate that nearly half of spike-specific TCRs are directed at unmutated variant regions.

Comment on this clone: Its antigen is unidentified.

The CDR3 is 15 amino acids. The germline V gene has CDR1 MNHNY and CDR2 SVGAGI (reference sequence). Trimming stripped 4 bases from V and 6 bases from J, with 18 bases between. Libraries were prepared by immunoSEQ multiplex PCR; TCRdb keeps only in-frame clonotypes and omits some of them. This sample has 96,000 or so clones, with 70% to 90% found just once. The sequencing used peripheral blood, collected on day 0 of AZD1222 vaccination. The receptor was isolated from an adult in good health. V usage is TRBV6-6 and J usage is TRBJ1-2; perhaps TRBD1 as D (5 bases). For the CDR3, the DNA is TGTGCCAGCAGTTTGACAGTCCATTCCCAAAATGGCTACACCTTC. Translation gives CASSLTVHSQNGYTF.